The 4 T cell receptor beta chains listed next were all sequenced from one sample in a study of blood T cells in healthy people across ages. The second PCR ran about 7 to 12 cycles with a sample-barcoded 5' primer and J-beta primers. Each CDR3 protein gets one entry after TCRdb re-called the 5' RACE reads with MiXCR. The sample lists about 1,500,000 distinct CDR3 sequences, over 25% occurring once. Sequencing input: blood. These receptors all come from a woman aged 25 to 39 in good health.

V gene TRBV6-5 combines with J gene TRBJ1-4; 9 nucleotides line up with TRBD1. Trimming at V came to 2 bases and at J to 10 bases, leaving 5 bases not matched to a gene. Germline CDR1 and CDR2: MNHEY and SVGAGI. The CDR3 runs 14 residues. CDR3 in amino acids: CASSYGGTGTKLFF. The CDR3 DNA reads as TGTGCCAGCAGTTACGGGGGGACAGGGACAAAACTGTTTTTT.

V usage is TRBV30 and J usage is TRBJ2-3, with TRBD2 matching 12 bases. This CDR3 comprises 16 residues. Germline-derived CDR1 and CDR2 are GTSNPN and SVGIG (reference sequence). V shed 5 bases, J shed 4 bases, and the junction held 10 bases outside the gene matches. The CDR3 DNA follows: TGTGCCTGGCGCCCTAGCGGGAGGGGGTGGCCAGATACGCAGTATTTT. Translated: CAWRPSGRGWPDTQYF.

This clonotype came up many times. The chain couples TRBV5-1 to TRBJ2-7; 7 bases map to TRBD1. CDR1 and CDR2 from the germline V gene are SGHRS and YFSETQ. This CDR3 is built from 14 residues. V trimming: 2 bases; J trimming: 5 bases; junction bases outside the gene matches: 7. The CDR3 DNA reads as TGCGCCAGCAGCTTTGGGACAGCCCTAAACGAGCAGTACTTC. Translating it yields CASSFGTALNEQYF.

In its sample, this clonotype was seen a few times. This chain links TRBV7-7 with TRBJ2-1; tentatively, D is TRBD1 or TRBD2 (5 bases each). The CDR3 spans 14 residues. V lost 5 bases and J lost 5, with 13 bases in between. The V gene's germline CDR1 is SSHAT and CDR2 FNYEAQ (reference sequence). The CDR3 loop is CASSQPGANNEQFF. The CDR3, as DNA: TGTGCCAGCAGCCAACCCGGGGCCAACAATGAGCAGTTCTTC.